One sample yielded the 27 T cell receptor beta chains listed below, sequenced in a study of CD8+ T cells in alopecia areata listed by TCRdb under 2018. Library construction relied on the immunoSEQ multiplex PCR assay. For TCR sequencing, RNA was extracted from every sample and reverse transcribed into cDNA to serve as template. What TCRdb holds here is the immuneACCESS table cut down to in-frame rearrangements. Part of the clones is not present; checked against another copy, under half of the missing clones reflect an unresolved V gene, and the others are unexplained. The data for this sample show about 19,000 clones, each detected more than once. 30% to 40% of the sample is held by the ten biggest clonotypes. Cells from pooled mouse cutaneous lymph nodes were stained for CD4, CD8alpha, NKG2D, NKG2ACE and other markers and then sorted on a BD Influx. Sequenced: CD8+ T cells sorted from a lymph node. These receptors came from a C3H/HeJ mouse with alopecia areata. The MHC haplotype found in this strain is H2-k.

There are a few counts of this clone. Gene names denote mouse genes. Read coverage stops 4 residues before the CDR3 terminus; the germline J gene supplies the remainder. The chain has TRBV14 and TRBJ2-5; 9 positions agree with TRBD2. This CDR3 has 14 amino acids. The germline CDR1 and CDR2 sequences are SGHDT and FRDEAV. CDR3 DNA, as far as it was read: TGTGCCAGCAGTCCCGACTGGGGGTCGGAC. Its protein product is CASSPDWGSD. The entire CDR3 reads CASSPDWGSDTQYF.

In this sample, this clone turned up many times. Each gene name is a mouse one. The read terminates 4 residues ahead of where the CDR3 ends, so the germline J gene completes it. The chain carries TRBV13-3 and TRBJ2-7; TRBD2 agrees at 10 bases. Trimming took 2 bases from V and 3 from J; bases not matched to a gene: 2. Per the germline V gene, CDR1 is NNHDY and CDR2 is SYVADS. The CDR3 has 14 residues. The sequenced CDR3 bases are TGTGCCAGCAGTGAGAGGACTGGGGGCTAT. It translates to CASSERTGGY. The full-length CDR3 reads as CASSERTGGYEQYF.

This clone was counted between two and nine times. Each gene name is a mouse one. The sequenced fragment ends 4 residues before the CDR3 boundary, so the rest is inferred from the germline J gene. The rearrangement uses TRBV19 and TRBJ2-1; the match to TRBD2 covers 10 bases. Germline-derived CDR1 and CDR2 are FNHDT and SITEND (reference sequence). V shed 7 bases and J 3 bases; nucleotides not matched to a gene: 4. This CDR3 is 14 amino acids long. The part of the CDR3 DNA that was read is TGTGCCAGCGAGACTGGGGGGACCTATGCT. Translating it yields CASETGGTYA. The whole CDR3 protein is CASETGGTYAEQFF.

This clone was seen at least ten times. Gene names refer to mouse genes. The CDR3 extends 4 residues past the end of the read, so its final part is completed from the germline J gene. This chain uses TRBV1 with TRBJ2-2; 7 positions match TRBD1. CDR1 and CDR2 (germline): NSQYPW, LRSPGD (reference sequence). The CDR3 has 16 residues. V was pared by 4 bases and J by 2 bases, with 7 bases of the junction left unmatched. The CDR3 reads CTCSERQGGNTGQLYF. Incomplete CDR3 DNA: TGCACCTGCAGTGAGAGACAGGGTGGGAACACCGGG.

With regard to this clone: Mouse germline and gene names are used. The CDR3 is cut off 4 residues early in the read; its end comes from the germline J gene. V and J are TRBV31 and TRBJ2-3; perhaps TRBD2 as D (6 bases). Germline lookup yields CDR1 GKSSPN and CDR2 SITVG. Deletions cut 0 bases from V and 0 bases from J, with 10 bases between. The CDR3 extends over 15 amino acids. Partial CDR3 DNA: TGTGCCTGGAGTCTGGGGGGTTCTAGTGCAGAA. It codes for CAWSLGGSSAE. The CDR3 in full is CAWSLGGSSAETLYF.

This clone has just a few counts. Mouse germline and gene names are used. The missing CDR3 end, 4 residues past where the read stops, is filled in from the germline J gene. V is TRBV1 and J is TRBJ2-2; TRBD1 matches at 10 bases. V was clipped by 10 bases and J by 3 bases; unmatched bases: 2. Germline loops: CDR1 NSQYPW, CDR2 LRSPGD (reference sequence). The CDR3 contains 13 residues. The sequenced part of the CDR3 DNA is TGCACCTCCGGGACAGGGGACACCGGG. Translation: CTSGTGDTG. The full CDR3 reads CTSGTGDTGQLYF.

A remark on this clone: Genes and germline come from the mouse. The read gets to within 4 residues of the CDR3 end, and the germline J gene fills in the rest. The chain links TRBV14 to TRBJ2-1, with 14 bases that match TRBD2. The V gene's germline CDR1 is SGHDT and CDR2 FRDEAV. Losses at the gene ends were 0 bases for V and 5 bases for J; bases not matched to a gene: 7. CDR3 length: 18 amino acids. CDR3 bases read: TGTGCCAGCAGTTTCTATCCGGGACTGGGGGGGCGGGATGCT. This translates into CASSFYPGLGGRDA. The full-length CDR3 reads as CASSFYPGLGGRDAEQFF.

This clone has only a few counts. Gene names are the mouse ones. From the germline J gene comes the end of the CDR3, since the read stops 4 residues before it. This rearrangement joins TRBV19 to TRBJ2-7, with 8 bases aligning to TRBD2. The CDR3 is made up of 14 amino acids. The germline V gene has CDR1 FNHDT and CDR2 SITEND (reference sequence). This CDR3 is CASSLDWGDYEQYF. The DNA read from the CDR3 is TGTGCCAGCAGCCTCGACTGGGGCGATTAT.

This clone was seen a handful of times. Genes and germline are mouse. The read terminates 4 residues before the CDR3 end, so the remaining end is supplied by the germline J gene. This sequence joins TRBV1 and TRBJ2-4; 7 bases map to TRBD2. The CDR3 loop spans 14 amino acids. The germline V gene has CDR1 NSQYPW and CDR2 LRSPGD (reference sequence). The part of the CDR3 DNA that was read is TGCACCTGCAGTGCAGATTGGGGGGAAAAC. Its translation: CTCSADWGEN. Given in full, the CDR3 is CTCSADWGENTLYF.

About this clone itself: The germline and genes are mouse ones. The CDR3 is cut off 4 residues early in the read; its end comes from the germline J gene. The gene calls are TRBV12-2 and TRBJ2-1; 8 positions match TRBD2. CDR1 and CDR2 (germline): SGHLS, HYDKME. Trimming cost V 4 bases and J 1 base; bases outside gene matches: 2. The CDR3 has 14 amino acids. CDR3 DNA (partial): TGTGCCAGCTCCCGACTGGGGAACTATGCT. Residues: CASSRLGNYA. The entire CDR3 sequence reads CASSRLGNYAEQFF.

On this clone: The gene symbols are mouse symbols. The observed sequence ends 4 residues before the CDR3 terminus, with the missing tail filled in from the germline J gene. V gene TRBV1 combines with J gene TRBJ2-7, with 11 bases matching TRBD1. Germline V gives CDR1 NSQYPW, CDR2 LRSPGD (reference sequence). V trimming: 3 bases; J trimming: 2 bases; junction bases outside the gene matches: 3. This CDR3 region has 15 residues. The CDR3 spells CTCSAGTGGPYEQYF. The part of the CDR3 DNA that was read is TGCACCTGCAGTGCGGGGACAGGGGGACCCTAT.

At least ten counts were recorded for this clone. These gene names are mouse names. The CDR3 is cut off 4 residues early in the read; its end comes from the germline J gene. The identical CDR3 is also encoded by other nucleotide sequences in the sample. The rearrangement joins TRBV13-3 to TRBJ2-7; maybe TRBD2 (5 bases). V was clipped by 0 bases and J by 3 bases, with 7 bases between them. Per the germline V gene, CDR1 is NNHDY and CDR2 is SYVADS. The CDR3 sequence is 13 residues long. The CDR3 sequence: CASSDDWGYEQYF. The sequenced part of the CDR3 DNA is TGTGCCAGCAGTGATGATTGGGGCTAT.

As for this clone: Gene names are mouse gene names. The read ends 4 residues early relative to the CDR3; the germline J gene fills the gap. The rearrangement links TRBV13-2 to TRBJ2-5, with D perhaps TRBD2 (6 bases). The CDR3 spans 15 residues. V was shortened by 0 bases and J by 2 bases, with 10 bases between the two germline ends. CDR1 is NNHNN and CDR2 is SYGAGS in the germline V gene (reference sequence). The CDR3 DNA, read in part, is TGTGCCAGCGGTGATGCTGGGGACTCCCAAGAC. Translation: CASGDAGDSQD. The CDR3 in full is CASGDAGDSQDTQYF.

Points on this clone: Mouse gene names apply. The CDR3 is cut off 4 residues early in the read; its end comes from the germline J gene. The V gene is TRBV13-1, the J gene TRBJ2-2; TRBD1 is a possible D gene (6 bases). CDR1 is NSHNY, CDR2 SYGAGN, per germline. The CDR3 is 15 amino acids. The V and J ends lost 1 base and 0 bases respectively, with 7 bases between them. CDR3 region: CASSDRTANTGQLYF. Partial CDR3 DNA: TGTGCCAGCAGTGATAGGACAGCAAACACCGGG.

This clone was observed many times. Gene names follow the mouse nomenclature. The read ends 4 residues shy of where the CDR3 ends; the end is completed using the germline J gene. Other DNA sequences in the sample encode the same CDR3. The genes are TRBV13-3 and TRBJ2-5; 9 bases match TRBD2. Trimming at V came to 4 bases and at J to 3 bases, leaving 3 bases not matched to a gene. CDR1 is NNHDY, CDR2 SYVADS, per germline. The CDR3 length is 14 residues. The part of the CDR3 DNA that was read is TGTGCCAGCAGTCCGGGACTGGGTCAAGAC. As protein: CASSPGLGQD. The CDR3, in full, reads CASSPGLGQDTQYF.

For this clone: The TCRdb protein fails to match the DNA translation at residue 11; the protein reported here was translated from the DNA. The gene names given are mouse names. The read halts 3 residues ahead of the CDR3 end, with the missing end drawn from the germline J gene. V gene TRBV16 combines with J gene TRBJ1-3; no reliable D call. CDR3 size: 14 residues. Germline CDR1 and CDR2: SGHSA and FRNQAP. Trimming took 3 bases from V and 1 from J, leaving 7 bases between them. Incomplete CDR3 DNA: TGTGCAAGCAGCTTTCTGGGGTCTGGAAATACG. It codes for CASSFLGSGNT. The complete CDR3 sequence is CASSFLGSGNTLYF.

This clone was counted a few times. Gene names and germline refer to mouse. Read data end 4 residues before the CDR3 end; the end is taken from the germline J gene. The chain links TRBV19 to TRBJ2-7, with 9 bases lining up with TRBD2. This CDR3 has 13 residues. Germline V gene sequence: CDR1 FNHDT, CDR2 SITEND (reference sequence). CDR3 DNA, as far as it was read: TGTGCCAGCAGCCTACTGGGGGGTTAT. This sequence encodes CASSLLGGY. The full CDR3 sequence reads CASSLLGGYEQYF.

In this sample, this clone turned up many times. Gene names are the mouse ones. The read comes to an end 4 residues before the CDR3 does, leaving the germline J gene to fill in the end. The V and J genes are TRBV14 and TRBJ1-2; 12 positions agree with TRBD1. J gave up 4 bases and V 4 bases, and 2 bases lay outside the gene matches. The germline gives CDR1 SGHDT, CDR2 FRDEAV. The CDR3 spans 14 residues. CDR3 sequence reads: CASSGTGGVSDYTF. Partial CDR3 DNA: TGTGCCAGCAGTGGGACAGGGGGCGTCTCC.

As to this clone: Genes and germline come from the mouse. The CDR3 spells CASSQSNTEVFF. CDR3 bases read: TGTGCCAGCAGTCAATCAAACACA. V is TRBV13-3 and J is TRBJ1-1; D not resolved. The CDR3 extends 4 residues past the end of the read, so its final part is completed from the germline J gene. Germline CDR1 and CDR2: NNHDY and SYVADS. The V gene lost 4 bases and the J gene lost 0 bases, with 4 bases spanning the gap. This CDR3 is built from 12 residues.

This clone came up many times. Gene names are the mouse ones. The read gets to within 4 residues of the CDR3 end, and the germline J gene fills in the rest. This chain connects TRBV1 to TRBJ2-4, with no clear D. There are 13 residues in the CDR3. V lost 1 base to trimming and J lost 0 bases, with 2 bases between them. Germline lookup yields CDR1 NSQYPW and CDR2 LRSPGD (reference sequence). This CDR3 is CTCSAGSQNTLYF. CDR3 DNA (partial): TGCACCTGCAGTGCAGGTAGTCAAAAC.

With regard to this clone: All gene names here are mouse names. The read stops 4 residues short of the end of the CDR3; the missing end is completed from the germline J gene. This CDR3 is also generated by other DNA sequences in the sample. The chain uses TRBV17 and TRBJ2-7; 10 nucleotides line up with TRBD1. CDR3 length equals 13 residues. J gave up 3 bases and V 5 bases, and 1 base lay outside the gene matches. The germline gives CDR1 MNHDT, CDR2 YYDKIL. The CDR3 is CASSRTGGYEQYF. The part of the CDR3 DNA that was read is TGTGCTAGCAGTCGGACAGGGGGCTAT.

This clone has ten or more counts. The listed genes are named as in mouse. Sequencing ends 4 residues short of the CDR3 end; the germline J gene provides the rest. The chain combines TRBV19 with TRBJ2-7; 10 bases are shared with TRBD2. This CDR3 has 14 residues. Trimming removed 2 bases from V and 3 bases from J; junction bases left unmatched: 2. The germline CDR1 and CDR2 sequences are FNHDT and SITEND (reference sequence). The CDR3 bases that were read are TGTGCCAGCAGTATGGGACTGGGGTACTAT. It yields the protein CASSMGLGYY. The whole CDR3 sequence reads CASSMGLGYYEQYF.

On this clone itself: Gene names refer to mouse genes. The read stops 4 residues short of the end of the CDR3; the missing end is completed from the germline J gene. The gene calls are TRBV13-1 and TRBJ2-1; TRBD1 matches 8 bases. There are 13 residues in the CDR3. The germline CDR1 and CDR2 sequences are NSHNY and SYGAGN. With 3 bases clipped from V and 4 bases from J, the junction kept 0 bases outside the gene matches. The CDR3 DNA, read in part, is TGTGCCAGCAGTGGGACAGGGTATGCT. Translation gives CASSGTGYA. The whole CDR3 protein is CASSGTGYAEQFF.

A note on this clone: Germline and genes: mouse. Partial CDR3 DNA: TGTGCCAGCAGTGATGCATCTGGGGGGGCCGGG. It is translated as CASSDASGGAG. The entire CDR3 sequence reads CASSDASGGAGQLYF. The V call is TRBV13-1, the J call TRBJ2-2, with TRBD2 matching 9 bases. The read ends 4 residues before the CDR3 terminus; that terminus is restored from the germline J gene. The V gene's germline CDR1 is NSHNY and CDR2 SYGAGN. This CDR3 contains 15 residues. The ends lost 0 bases at V and 6 bases at J; junction bases unmatched: 3.

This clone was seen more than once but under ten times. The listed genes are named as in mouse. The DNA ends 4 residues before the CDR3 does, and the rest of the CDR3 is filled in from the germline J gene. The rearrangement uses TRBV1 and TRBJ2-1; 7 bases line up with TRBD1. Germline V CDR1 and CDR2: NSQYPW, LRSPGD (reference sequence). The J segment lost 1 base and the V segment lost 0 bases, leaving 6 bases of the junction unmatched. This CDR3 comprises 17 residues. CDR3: CTCSADYGTANYAEQFF. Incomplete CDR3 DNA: TGCACCTGCAGTGCAGACTACGGGACAGCCAACTATGCT.

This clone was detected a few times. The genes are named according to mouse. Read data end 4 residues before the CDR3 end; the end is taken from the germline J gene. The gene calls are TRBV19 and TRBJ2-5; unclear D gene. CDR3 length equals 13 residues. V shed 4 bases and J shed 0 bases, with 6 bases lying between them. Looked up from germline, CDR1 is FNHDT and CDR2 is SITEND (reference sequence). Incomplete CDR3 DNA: TGTGCCAGCAGTTACAATAACCAAGAC. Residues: CASSYNNQD. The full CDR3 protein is CASSYNNQDTQYF.

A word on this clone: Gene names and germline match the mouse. The CDR3 DNA, read in part, is TGCACCTGCAGTGCAGGAGGGGGGGCGGAC. It translates to CTCSAGGGAD. Given in full, the CDR3 is CTCSAGGGADTQYF. The rearrangement joins TRBV1 to TRBJ2-5, with 8 bases identical to TRBD2. The DNA ends 4 residues before the CDR3 does, and the rest of the CDR3 is filled in from the germline J gene. The germline V gene encodes CDR1 NSQYPW and CDR2 LRSPGD (reference sequence). This CDR3 is 14 amino acids long.